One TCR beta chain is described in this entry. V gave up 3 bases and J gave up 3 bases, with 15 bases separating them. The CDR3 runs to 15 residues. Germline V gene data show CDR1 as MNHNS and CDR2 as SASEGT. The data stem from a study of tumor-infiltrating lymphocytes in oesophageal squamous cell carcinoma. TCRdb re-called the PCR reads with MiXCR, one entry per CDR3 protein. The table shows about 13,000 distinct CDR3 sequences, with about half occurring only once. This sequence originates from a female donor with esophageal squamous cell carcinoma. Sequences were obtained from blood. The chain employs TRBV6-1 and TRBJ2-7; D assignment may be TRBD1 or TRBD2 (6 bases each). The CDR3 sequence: CASSDLGGAFYEQYF. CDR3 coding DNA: TGTGCCAGCAGTGACTTGGGGGGCGCATTCTACGAGCAGTACTTC.